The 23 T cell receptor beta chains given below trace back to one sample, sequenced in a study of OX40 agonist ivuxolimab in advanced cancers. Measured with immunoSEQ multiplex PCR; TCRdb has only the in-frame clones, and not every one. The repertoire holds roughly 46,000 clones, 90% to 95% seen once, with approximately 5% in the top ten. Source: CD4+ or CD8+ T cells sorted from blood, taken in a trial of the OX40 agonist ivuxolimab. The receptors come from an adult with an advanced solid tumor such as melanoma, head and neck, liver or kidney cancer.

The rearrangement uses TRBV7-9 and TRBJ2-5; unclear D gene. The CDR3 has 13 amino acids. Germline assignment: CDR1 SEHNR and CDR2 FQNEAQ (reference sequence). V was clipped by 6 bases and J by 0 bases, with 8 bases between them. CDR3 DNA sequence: TGTGCCAGCAGTAGGGAATACCAAGAGACCCAGTACTTC. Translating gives CASSREYQETQYF. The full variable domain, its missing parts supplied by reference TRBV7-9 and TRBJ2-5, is DTGVSQNPRHKITKRGQNVTFRCDPISEHNRLYWYRQTLGQGPEFLTYFQNEAQLEKSRLLSDRFSAERPKGSFSTLEIQRTEQGDSAMYLCASSREYQETQYFGPGTRLLVL.

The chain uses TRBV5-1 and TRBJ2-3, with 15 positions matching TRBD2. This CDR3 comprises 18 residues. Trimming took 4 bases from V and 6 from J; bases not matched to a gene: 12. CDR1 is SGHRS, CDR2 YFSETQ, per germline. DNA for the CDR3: TGCGCCAGCAGCCCAACCTGGACTAGCGGGGGGGTCGGCGATACGCAGTATTTT. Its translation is CASSPTWTSGGVGDTQYF.

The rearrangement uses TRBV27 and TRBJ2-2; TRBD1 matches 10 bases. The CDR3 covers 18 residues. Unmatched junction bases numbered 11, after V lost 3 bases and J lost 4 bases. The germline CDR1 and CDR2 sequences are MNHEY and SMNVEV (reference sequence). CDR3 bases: TGTGCCAGCAGTTTGACAGGGGGCGCAAGGTTGTTCACCGGGGAGCTGTTTTTT. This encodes CASSLTGGARLFTGELFF.

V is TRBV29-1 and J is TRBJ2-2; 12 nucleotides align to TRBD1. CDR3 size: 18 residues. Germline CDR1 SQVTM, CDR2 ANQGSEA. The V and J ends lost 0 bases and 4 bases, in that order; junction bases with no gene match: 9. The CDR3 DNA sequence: TGCAGCGTTGAAGATGGCTCGGGACAGGGGGCGATCACCGGGGAGCTGTTTTTT. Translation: CSVEDGSGQGAITGELFF.

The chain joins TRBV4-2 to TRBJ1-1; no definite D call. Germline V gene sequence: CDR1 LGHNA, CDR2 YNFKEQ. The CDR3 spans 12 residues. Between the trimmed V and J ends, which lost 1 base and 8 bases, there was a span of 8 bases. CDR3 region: CASSQGNVEAFF. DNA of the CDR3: TGTGCCAGCAGCCAAGGGAACGTAGAAGCTTTCTTT.

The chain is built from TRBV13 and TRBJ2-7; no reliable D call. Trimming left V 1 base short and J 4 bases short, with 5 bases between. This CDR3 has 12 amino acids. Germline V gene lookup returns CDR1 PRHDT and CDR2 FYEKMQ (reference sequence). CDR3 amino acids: CASSLEGYEQYV. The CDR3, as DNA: TGTGCCAGCAGCTTAGAGGGTTACGAGCAGTACGTC.

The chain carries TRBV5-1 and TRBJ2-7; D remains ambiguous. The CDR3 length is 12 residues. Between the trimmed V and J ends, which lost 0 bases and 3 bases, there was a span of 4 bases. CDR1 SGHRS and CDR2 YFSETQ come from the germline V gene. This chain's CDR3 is CASSLGGYEQYF. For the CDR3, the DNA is TGCGCCAGCAGCTTGGGTGGCTACGAGCAGTACTTC.

The CDR3 loop is CASSQDVGTGEYNEQFF. The DNA for the CDR3 is TGCGCCAGCAGCCAAGATGTAGGGACAGGGGAATACAATGAGCAGTTCTTC. The chain recombines TRBV4-1 with TRBJ2-1; 10 bases align to TRBD1. CDR3 length: 17 amino acids. Germline V gene sequence: CDR1 MGHRA, CDR2 YSYEKL. The V and J ends lost 0 bases and 4 bases, in that order; junction bases with no gene match: 6.

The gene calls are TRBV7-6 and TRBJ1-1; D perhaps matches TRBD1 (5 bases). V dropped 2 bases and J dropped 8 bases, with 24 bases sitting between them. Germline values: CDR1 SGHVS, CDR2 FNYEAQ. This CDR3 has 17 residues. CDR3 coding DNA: TGTGCCAGCAGCTTACGTGACAGCGGACCACCACCCTCGGAAGCTTTCTTT. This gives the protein CASSLRDSGPPPSEAFF.

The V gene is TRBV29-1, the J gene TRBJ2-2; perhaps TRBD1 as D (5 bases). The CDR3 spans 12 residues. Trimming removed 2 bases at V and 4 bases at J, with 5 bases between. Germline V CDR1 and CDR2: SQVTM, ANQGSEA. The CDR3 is CSVEQGTGELFF. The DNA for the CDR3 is TGCAGCGTTGAACAGGGCACCGGGGAGCTGTTTTTT.

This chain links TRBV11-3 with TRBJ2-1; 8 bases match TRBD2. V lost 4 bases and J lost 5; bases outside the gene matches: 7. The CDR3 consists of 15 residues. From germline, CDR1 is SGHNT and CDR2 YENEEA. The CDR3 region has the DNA TGTGCCAGCAGCTCATGGACTAGCAGGGACAATGAGCAGTTCTTC. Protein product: CASSSWTSRDNEQFF.

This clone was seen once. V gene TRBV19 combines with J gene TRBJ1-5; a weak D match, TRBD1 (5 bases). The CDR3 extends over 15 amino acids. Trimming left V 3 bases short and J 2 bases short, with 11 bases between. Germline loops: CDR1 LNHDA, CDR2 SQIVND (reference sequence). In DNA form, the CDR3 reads TGTGCCAGTAGTATCGGAGGGGTGGGCAATCAGCCCCAGCATTTT. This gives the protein CASSIGGVGNQPQHF.

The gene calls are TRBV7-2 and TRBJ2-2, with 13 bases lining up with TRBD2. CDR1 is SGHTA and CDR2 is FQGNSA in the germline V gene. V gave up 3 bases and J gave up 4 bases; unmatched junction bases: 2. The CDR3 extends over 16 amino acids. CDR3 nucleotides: TGTGCCAGCAGCTTCGGACTAGCGGGAGCCACCGGGGAGCTGTTTTTT. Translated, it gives CASSFGLAGATGELFF.

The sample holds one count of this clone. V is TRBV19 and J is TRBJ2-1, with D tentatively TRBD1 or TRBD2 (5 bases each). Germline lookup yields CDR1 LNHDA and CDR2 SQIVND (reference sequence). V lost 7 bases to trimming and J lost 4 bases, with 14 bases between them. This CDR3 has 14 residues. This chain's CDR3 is CASTIGTGYNEQFF. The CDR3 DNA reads TGTGCCAGTACCATCGGGACGGGATACAATGAGCAGTTCTTC.

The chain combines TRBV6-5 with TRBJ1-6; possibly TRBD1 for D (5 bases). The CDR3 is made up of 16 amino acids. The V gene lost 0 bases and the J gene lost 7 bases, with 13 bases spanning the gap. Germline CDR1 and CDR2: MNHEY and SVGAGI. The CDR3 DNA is TGTGCCAGCAGTTACTCCACGAGTTGGGGCAATTCACCCCTCCACTTT. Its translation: CASSYSTSWGNSPLHF.

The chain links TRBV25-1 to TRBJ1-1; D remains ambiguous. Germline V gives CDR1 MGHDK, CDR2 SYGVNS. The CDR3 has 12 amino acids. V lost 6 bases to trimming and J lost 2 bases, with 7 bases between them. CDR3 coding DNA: TGTGCCAGCAGCCTGTTCAACACTGAAGCTTTCTTT. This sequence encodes CASSLFNTEAFF.

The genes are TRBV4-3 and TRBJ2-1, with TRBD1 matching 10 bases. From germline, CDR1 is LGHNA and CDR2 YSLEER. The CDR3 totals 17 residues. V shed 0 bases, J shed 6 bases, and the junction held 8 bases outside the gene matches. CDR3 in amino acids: CASSQDIGTGVFNEQFF. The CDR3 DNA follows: TGCGCCAGCAGCCAAGATATCGGGACAGGGGTTTTCAATGAGCAGTTCTTC.

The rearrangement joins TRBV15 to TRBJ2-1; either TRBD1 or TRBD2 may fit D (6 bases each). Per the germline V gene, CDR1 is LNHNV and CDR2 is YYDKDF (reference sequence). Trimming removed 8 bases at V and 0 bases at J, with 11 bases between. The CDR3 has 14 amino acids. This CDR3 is CATDGGSSYNEQFF. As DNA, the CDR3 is TGTGCCACCGACGGGGGCAGCTCCTACAATGAGCAGTTCTTC.

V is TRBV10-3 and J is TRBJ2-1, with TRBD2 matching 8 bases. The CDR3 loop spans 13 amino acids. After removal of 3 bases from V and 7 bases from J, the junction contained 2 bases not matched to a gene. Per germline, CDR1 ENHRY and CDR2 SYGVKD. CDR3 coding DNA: TGTGCCATCAGTGATAGCGGGATAAATGAGCAGTTCTTC. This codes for CAISDSGINEQFF.

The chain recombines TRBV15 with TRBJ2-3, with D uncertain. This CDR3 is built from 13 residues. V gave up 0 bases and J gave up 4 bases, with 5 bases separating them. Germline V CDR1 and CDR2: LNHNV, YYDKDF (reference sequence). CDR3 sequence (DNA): TGTGCCACCAGCAGAGATCTTCCAGATACGCAGTATTTT. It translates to CATSRDLPDTQYF.

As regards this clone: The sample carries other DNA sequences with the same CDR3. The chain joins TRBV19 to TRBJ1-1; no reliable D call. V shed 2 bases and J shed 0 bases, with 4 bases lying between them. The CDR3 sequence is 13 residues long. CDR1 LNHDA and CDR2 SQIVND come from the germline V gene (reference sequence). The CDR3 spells CASSISVNTEAFF. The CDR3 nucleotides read TGTGCCAGTAGTATATCGGTGAACACTGAAGCTTTCTTT.

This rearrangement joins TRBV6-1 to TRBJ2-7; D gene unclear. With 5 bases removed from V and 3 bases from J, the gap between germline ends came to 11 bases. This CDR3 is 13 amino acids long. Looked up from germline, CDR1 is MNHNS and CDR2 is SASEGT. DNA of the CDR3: TGTGCCAGCAGTCTGGGCCTTAACTACGAGCAGTACGTC. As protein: CASSLGLNYEQYV.

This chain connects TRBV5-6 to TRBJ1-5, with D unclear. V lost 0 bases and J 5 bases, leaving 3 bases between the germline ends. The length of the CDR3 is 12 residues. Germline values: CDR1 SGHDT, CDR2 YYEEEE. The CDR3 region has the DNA TGTGCCAGCAGCTTGGCCGATCAGCCCCAGCATTTT. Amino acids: CASSLADQPQHF.